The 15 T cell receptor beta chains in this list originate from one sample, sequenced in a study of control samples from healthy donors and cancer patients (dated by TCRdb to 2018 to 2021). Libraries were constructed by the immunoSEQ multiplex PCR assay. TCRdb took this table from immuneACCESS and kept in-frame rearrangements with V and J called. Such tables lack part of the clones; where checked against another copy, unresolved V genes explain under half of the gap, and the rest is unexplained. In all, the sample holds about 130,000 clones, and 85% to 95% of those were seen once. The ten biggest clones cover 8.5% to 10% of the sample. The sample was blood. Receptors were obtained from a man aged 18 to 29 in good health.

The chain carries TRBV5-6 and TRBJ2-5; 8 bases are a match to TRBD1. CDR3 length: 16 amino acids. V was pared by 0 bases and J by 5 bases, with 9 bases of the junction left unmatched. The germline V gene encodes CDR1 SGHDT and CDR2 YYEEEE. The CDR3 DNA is TGTGCCAGCAGCTTGGATCAATCAGGGGGCCGGGAGACCCAGTACTTC. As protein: CASSLDQSGGRETQYF.

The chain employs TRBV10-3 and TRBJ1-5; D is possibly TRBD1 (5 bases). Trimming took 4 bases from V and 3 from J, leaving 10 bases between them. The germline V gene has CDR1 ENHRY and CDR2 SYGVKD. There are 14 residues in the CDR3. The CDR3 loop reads CAISAQGDNQPQHF. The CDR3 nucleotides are TGTGCCATCAGTGCCCAAGGGGACAATCAGCCCCAGCATTTT.

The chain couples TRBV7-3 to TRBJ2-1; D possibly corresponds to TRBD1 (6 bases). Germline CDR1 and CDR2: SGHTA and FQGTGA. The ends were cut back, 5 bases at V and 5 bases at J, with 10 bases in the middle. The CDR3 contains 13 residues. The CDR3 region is CASSLGADNEQFF. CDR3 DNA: TGTGCCAGCAGCCTGGGGGCCGACAATGAGCAGTTCTTC.

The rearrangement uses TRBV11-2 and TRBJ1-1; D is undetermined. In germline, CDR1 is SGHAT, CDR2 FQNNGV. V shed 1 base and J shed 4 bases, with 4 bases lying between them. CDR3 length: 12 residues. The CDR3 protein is CASSLVGTEAFF. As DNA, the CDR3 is TGTGCCAGCAGCTTAGTTGGCACTGAAGCTTTCTTT.

The CDR3 DNA is TGTGCCAGTAGCCCCGGGGATGGCTACACCTTC. Translation gives CASSPGDGYTF. The rearrangement joins TRBV19 to TRBJ1-2; no definite D call. This CDR3 has 11 residues. V was pared by 6 bases and J by 6 bases, with 8 bases between. From germline, CDR1 is LNHDA and CDR2 SQIVND (reference sequence).

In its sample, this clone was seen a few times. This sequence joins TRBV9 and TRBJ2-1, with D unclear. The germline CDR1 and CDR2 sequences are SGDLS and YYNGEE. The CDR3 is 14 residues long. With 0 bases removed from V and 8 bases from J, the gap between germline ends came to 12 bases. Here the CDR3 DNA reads TGTGCCAGCAGCGTAGAGTTGGGCCTCGATGAGCAGTTCTTC. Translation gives CASSVELGLDEQFF.

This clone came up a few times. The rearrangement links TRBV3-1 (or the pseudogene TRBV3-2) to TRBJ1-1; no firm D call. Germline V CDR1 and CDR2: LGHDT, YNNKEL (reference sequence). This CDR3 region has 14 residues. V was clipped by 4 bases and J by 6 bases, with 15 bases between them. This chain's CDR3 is CASSPRDLRAEAFF. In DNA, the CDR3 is TGTGCCAGCAGCCCTCGCGACCTAAGGGCTGAAGCTTTCTTT.

This chain's CDR3 is CASSYNGERTQYF. The CDR3 region has the DNA TGTGCCAGCAGTTACAACGGGGAACGTACGCAGTATTTT. This rearrangement joins TRBV6-2 or TRBV6-3 to TRBJ2-3; D might be TRBD2 (5 bases). V was pared by 2 bases and J by 8 bases, with 11 bases between. The CDR3 has 13 residues. Germline V gives CDR1 MNHEY, CDR2 SVGEGT.

CDR3 DNA: TGCAGCGTTGAAGGGCAGGAAATCTATGGCTACACCTTC. Translation: CSVEGQEIYGYTF. This chain links TRBV29-1 with TRBJ1-2; no clear D. CDR1 is SQVTM and CDR2 is ANQGSEA in the germline V gene. V was clipped by 1 base and J by 4 bases, with 10 bases between them. The CDR3 totals 13 residues.

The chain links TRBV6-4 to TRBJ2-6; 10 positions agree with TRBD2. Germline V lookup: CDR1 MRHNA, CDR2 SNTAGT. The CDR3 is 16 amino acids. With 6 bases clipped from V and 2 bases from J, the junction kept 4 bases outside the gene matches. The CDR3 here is CASSGAGGPGANVLTF. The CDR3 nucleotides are TGTGCCAGCAGCGGAGCGGGGGGGCCTGGGGCCAACGTCCTGACTTTC.

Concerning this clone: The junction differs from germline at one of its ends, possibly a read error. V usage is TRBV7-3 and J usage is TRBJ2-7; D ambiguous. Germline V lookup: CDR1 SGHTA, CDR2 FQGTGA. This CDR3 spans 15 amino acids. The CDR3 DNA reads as TGTGCCAGCAGCTTAATGTCTGGGGTGTCCTCCGAGCAGTACTTC. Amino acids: CASSLMSGVSSEQYF.

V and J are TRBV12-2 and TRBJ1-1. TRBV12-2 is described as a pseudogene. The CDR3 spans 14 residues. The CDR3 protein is CASRPGPGETEAFF. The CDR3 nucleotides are TGTGCAAGTCGCCCGGGACCCGGAGAGACTGAAGCTTTCTTT.

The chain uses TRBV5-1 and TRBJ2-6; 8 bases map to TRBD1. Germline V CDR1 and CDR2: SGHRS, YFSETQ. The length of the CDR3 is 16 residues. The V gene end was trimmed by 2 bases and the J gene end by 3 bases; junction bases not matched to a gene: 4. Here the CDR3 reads CASSFAGGFGANVLTF. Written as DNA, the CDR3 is TGCGCCAGCAGCTTCGCAGGGGGCTTTGGGGCCAACGTCCTGACTTTC.

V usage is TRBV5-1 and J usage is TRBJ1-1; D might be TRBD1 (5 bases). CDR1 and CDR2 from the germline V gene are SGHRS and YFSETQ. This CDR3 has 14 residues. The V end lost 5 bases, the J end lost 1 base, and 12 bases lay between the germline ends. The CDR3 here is CASRAGPRNTEAFF. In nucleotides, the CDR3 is TGCGCCAGCAGAGCAGGGCCAAGGAACACTGAAGCTTTCTTT.

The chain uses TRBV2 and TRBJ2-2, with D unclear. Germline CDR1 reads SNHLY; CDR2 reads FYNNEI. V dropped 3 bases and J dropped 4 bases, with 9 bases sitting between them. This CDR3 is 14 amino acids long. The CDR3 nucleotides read TGTGCCAGCAGTGACCACACCTCCACCGGGGAGCTGTTTTTT. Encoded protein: CASSDHTSTGELFF.